This T cell receptor (beta chain) is from a study of T cell responses to AZD1222 COVID-19 vaccine. Study-level findings and limits: Clonal diversity was possibly underestimated, and white British individuals and females predominated among donors. A reported finding is that nearly half of spike-specific TCRs target unmutated variant regions. Two doses of AZD1222 preceded a rise in Spike-specific TCR breadth and depth.

Turning to this clone: Its specificity is not known.

Here immunoSEQ multiplex PCR was the method, and the copy in TCRdb shows in-frame clones only, minus some. The table has fewer than 130,000 clones, around 90% seen once. The CDR3 is made up of 11 amino acids. Per germline, CDR1 SGHDT and CDR2 YYEEEE. Trimming pared 0 bases from V and 7 bases from J, leaving 4 bases between. This specimen consisted of peripheral blood, obtained on day 0 of AZD1222 vaccination. The chain carries TRBV5-6 and TRBJ1-2; D unresolved. The TCR comes from an adult in good health. CDR3 amino acids: CASSLGFGYTF. The DNA of the CDR3 is TGTGCCAGCAGCTTGGGGTTTGGCTACACCTTC.